The TCR beta chain described here comes from a study of blood T cells in healthy people across ages. Study-level points and caveats: It was not possible, with unsorted PBMCs, to conclusively compare naive and antigen-experienced cells.

Germline CDR1 is SGHTA and CDR2 is FQGNSA. This CDR3 region has 16 residues. Trimming at V came to 5 bases and at J to 5 bases, leaving 11 bases not matched to a gene. Sample-barcoded 5' priming and a J-beta primer mix drove a second PCR of roughly 7 to 11 cycles. MiXCR, run by TCRdb on the 5' RACE reads, gives a single entry per CDR3 protein. The sample records around 650,000 distinct CDR3 sequences, about 32% being singletons. On this clonotype itself: No antigen is known for it.

Sequencing input: blood. J is TRBJ2-1 and V is TRBV7-2; TRBD2 aligns across 8 bases. This receptor was taken from a woman of 80 years or more in good health. CDR3 sequence reads: CASSPLGLADDNEQFF. In DNA form, the CDR3 reads TGTGCCAGCAGCCCCCTTGGACTAGCTGATGACAATGAGCAGTTCTTC.